This TCR beta chain was recorded in a study of T cell responses to AZD1222 COVID-19 vaccine. V lost 2 bases and J lost 2, with 6 bases in between. There are 13 residues in the CDR3. The germline V gene has CDR1 ENHRY and CDR2 SYGVKD. The assay was immunoSEQ multiplex PCR, and TCRdb's table has in-frame clones only and misses some. The sample comprises more than 60,000 clones, roughly 85% of which are singletons, and roughly a fifth rests with the top ten. The chain employs TRBV10-3 and TRBJ1-2; D might be TRBD1 (6 bases). Sequences were derived from peripheral blood, sampled on day 0 of AZD1222 vaccination. The clonotype comes from an adult in good health. The CDR3 sequence: CAISEDRNYGYTF. CDR3 DNA: TGTGCCATCAGTGAGGACAGGAACTATGGCTACACCTTC.